This T cell receptor beta chain was identified in a study of shared clonotypes between healthy human individuals. Sequenced by immunoSEQ multiplex PCR; TCRdb stores in-frame clones only, minus some. The sample shows more than 2 million clones, about 95% of them seen only once. Notes on this clone: Other DNA sequences in this sample translate to the same CDR3.

CD45RO-negative, CCR7-selected cells formed the naive CD8 fraction, which excluded terminally differentiated effector memory CD45RA+ cells. This sequence was found in a man younger than 35 in good health. The sequenced sample consisted of naive CD8+ T cells sorted from blood.

The CDR3 bases are TGCGCCAGCAGCCAAGATCCTAGCACAGATACGCAGTATTTT. The encoded protein is CASSQDPSTDTQYF. This chain joins TRBV4-1 and TRBJ2-3; D is ambiguous. The CDR3 contains 14 residues. From germline, CDR1 is MGHRA and CDR2 YSYEKL. V was trimmed by 0 bases and J by 0 bases, leaving 4 bases between them.